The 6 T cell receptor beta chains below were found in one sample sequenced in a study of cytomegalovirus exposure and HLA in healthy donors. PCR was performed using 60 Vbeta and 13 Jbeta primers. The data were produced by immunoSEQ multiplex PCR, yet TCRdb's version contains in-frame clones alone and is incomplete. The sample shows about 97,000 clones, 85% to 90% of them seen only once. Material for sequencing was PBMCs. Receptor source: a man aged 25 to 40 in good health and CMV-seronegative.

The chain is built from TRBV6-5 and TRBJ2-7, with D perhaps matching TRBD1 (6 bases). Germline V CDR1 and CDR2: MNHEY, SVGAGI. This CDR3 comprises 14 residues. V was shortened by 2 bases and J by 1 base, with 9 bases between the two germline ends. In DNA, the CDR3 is TGTGCCAGCAGTTACAAACAGGGTTCCTACGAGCAGTACTTC. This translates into CASSYKQGSYEQYF.

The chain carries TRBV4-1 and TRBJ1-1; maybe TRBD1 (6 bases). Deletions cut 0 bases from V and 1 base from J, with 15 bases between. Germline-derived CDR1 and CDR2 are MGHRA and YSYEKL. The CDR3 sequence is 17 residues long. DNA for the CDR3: TGCGCCAGCAGCCAAGAACGGACAGCTCCGGAGAACACTGAAGCTTTCTTT. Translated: CASSQERTAPENTEAFF.

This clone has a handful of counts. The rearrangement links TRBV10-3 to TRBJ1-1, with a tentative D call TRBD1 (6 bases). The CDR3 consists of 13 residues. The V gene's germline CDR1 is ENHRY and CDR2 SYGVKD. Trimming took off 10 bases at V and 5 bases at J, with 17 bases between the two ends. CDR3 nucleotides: TGTGCCACCGGGGAGACAGGTCGGACTGAAGCTTTCTTT. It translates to CATGETGRTEAFF.

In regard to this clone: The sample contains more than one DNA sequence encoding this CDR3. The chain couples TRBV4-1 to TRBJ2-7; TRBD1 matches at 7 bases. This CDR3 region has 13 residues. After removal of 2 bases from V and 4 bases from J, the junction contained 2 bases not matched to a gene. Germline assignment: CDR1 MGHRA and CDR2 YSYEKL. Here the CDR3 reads CASSQQQGYEQYF. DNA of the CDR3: TGCGCCAGCAGCCAACAACAGGGGTACGAGCAGTACTTC.

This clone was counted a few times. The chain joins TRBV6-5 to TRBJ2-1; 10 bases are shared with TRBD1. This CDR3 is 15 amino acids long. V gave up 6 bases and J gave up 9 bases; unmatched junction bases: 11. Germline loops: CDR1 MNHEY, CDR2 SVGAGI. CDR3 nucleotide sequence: TGTGCCAGCAGGACAGGGGGCGCAATCATCAGTGAGCAGTTCTTC. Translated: CASRTGGAIISEQFF.

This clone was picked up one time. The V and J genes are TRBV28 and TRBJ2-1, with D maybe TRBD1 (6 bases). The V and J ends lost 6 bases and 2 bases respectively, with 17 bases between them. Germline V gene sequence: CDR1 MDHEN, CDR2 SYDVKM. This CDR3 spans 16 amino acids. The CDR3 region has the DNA TGTGCCAGCAGCTCAGATACAGGGAACACCTACAATGAGCAGTTCTTC. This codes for CASSSDTGNTYNEQFF.